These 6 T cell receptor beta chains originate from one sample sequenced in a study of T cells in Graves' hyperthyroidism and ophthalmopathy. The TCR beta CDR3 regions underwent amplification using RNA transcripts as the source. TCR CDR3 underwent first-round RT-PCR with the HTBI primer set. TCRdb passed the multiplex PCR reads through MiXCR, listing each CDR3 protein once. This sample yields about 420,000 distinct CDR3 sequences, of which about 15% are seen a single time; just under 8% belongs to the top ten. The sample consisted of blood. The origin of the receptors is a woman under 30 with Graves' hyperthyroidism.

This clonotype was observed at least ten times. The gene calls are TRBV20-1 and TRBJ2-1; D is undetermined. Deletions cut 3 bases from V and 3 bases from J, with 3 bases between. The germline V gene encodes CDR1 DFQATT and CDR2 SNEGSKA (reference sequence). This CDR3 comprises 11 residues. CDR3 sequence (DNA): TGCAGTGCTAGTAACTACAATGAGCAGTTCTTC. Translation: CSASNYNEQFF.

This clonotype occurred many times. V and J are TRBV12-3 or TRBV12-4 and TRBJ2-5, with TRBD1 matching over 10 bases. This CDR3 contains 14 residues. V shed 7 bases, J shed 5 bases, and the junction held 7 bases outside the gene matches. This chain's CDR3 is CASIATGGGETQYF. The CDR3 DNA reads TGTGCCAGCATCGCGACAGGGGGCGGGGAGACCCAGTACTTC.

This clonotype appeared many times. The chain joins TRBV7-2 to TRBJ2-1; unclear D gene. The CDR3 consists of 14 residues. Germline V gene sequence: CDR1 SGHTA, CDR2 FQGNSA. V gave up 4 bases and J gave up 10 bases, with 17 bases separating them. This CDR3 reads CASSSSPTSPEQFF. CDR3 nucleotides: TGTGCCAGCAGCTCCAGTCCCACCAGCCCAGAGCAGTTCTTC.

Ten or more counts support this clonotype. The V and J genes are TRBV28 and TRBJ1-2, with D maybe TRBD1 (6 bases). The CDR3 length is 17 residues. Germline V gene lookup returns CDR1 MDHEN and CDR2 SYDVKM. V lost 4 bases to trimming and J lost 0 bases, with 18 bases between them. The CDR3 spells CASSYGGAFPSNYGYTF. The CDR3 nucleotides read TGTGCCAGCAGTTATGGGGGGGCTTTCCCCTCTAACTATGGCTACACCTTC.

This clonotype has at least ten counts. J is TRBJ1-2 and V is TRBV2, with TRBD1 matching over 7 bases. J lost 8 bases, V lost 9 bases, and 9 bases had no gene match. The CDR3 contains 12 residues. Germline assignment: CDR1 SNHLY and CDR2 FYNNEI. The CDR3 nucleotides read TGTGCCAGTTTAGGGGGCGCGAGAGGCTACACCTTC. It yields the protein CASLGGARGYTF.

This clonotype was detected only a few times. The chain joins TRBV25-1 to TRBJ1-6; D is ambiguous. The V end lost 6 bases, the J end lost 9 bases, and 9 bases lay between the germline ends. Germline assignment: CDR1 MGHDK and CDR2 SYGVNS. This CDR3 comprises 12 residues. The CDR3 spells CASRDTRSPLHF. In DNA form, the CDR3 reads TGTGCCAGCAGGGATACGCGTTCACCCCTCCACTTT.